The present T cell receptor beta chain was sequenced within a study of shared clonotypes between healthy human individuals. Findings and limits, study-wide: Naive CD4 clonotypes overlapped across a few donors at about 5.2%. Compared with memory subsets, naive subsets generally had larger estimated richness. Compared with clonotypes that all four donors shared, non-shared clonotypes had lower generation probabilities. Limitation of the genetic and exposure-history diversity represented came from the few donors.

The V gene lost 4 bases and the J gene lost 3 bases, with 10 bases spanning the gap. From germline, CDR1 is MNHEY and CDR2 SMNVEV (reference sequence). The CDR3 is made up of 14 amino acids. To note about this clone: Its specificity is unknown.

Terminally differentiated effector memory CD45RA+ cells were excluded by CCR7 positive selection of CD45RO-negative cells. Clones were sequenced by immunoSEQ multiplex PCR, and TCRdb holds only the in-frame ones, with some missing. The repertoire consists of nearly 2 million clones, with less than 95% occurring once and the leading ten covering less than 1.5%. J is TRBJ2-1 and V is TRBV27; D uncertain. Sequencing was carried out using naive CD8+ T cells sorted from blood. The TCR comes from a man younger than 35 in good health. The CDR3 loop is CASSSLGVYNEQFF. The CDR3 DNA follows: TGTGCCAGCAGTTCGCTCGGAGTCTACAATGAGCAGTTCTTC.